One sample yielded the 7 T cell receptor beta chains listed below, sequenced in a study of vaccination effects on CD4 cells after COVID-19. TCRdb's copy holds only in-frame clones and misses some; the assay was immunoSEQ multiplex PCR. The table lists tens of thousands of clones, 76% of them singletons. Antigens for these TCRs are unknown. Before sequencing, viral peptide pools were used by the ViraFEST assay to expand antigen-specific CD4+ T cells. Having been cultured for 9 to 11 days, the cells underwent CD4+ T cell isolation. PCR-confirmed SARS-CoV-2 infection occurred in the person between March and December 2020. The sample here was CD4+ T cells from PBMCs cultured with HIV peptides, taken before COVID-19 vaccination. Subset specified: HIV-1 Nef peptide pool negative control/reference culture. The receptor source for this set is a human donor who had a prior SARS-CoV-2 infection.

The rearrangement joins TRBV6-5 to TRBJ1-1; D not resolved. V was shortened by 4 bases and J by 3 bases, with 6 bases between the two germline ends. The CDR3 is 12 amino acids. CDR1 and CDR2 (germline): MNHEY, SVGAGI. The CDR3 DNA is TGTGCCAGCAGTTCCTTTGACACTGAAGCTTTCTTT. Translated: CASSSFDTEAFF.

CDR3 in DNA: TGCGCCAGCAGATCGACAGGGGGGCAAAAACTGTTTTTT. This gives the protein CASRSTGGQKLFF. The rearrangement links TRBV4-3 to TRBJ1-4; 9 bases are a match to TRBD1. With 6 bases clipped from V and 9 bases from J, the junction kept 5 bases outside the gene matches. Germline V gives CDR1 LGHNA, CDR2 YSLEER. The CDR3 has 13 amino acids.

This sequence joins TRBV4-2 and TRBJ1-4; maybe TRBD1 (6 bases). The V gene lost 4 bases and the J gene lost 3 bases, with 18 bases spanning the gap. The CDR3 is made up of 17 amino acids. Germline-derived CDR1 and CDR2 are LGHNA and YNFKEQ. The CDR3 protein is CASSPTLVGAANEKLFF. The CDR3 coding sequence is TGTGCCAGCAGCCCAACGTTGGTGGGGGCGGCTAATGAAAAACTGTTTTTT.

The genes are TRBV18 and TRBJ1-2; 8 positions match TRBD1. The CDR3 runs 13 residues. Germline V gene lookup returns CDR1 KGHSH and CDR2 LQKENI. J lost 11 bases, V lost 3 bases, and 8 bases had no gene match. In DNA form, the CDR3 reads TGTGCCAGCTCACCGGGCAGGGGGCAAGGTTACACCTTC. Residues: CASSPGRGQGYTF. The full variable domain, its missing parts supplied by reference TRBV18 and TRBJ1-2, is NAGVMQNPRHLVRRRGQEARLRCSPMKGHSHVYWYRQLPEEGLKFMVYLQKENIIDESGMPKERFSAEFPKEGPSILRIQQVVRGDSAAYFCASSPGRGQGYTFGSGTRLTVV.

The chain couples TRBV12-5 to TRBJ2-2; no definite D call. The germline V gene encodes CDR1 LGHNT and CDR2 FRNRAP. CDR3 length: 13 amino acids. Trimming removed 0 bases from V and 6 bases from J, with 5 bases in between. CDR3 in amino acids: CASGLVWAGELFF. In nucleotides, the CDR3 is TGTGCTAGTGGTTTGGTCTGGGCCGGGGAGCTGTTTTTT.

The count of this clone is one. This chain links TRBV19 with TRBJ1-5, with a tentative D call TRBD1 (5 bases). V gave up 7 bases and J gave up 1 base, with 11 bases separating them. From germline, CDR1 is LNHDA and CDR2 SQIVND (reference sequence). CDR3 length: 14 amino acids. The CDR3 region has the DNA TGTGCCAGTAAGGTTGGGGGGAGCAATCAGCCCCAGCATTTT. Protein sequence: CASKVGGSNQPQHF.

V and J are TRBV5-1 and TRBJ1-6; no definite D call. Germline loops: CDR1 SGHRS, CDR2 YFSETQ. Trimming cost V 5 bases and J 4 bases, with 16 bases left between them. This CDR3 spans 16 amino acids. CDR3 protein: CASRPTWGSYNSPLHF. In nucleotides, the CDR3 is TGCGCCAGCAGACCTACTTGGGGATCGTATAATTCACCCCTCCACTTT.